This TCR beta chain was found in a study of blood T cell repertoires in COVID-19. Here immunoSEQ multiplex PCR was the method, and the copy in TCRdb shows in-frame clones only, minus some. The sample has roughly 240,000 clones, around 87% seen once. This TCR came from a woman in her thirties who had recovered from COVID-19. The sequencing input was peripheral blood.

The CDR3 DNA is TGTGCCGGGGCTAGCGATCAAGAGACCCAGTACTTC. It is translated as CAGASDQETQYF. This chain uses TRBV10-3 with TRBJ2-5; D perhaps matches TRBD2 (6 bases). V was trimmed by 11 bases and J by 2 bases, leaving 12 bases between them. In germline, CDR1 is ENHRY, CDR2 SYGVKD. The CDR3 is 12 amino acids.